The T cell receptor (beta chain) described here comes from a study of blood T cell repertoires in COVID-19 (TCRdb year 2020). For the wider study: Samples covering the acute and convalescent phases of COVID-19 were provided by collaborators in the United States, Italy and Spain. The material from the prospective study consisted of cDNA or gDNA derived from T cells, B-cell-depleted T cells, or PBMCs. The repertoires were released in a freely available public database intended as a resource for research on the immune response to SARS-CoV-2. The samples were drawn from two sources: the first 160 participants of the ongoing ImmuneRACE study, and about 1,300 subjects contributed by 6 global collaborators. Subjects who had been exposed to COVID-19, were actively infected with it, or had recovered from it provided the deeply sampled blood TCRbeta repertoires that made up the dataset. Where HLA class I and class II types were available, the types were taken from metadata supplied by the sample provider, not from assay-based typing. Sample metadata almost always included a de-identified subject ID, COVID-19 status, age in years and sex.

The immunoSEQ Assay, a bias-controlled multiplex PCR, was used to amplify TCRbeta CDR3 regions from genomic DNA. In the authors' own workflow: The number of nucleated cells in each sample was estimated by amplification of reference gene primers within the assay. To quantify the absolute abundance of each unique TCRbeta CDR3 rearrangement, sequence reads were collapsed and filtered. For each sample, productive Simpson clonality was calculated by taking the square root of Simpson's diversity index across productive rearrangements. TCRdb provides this immuneACCESS table in a form limited to in-frame rearrangements. Some clones are lacking; in checked studies, under half of them reflect an unresolved V gene, and why the rest are absent is not known. V, J and clone size were drawn from that table, and D and trimming were deduced from the DNA. The sample has roughly 120,000 clones on record, more than 60% of them singletons. Under 3% of the sample comes from the top ten.

Note on this clone: Its specific antigen is unknown. Base qualities are not recorded, but no much larger clone differs from it by a single base.

Each collaborating institution followed its own protocols to collect whole blood in K2EDTA tubes. For TCRbeta analysis, collaborators shipped samples in one of three forms: frozen whole blood, isolated PBMCs, or DNA extracted from either of those sample types. Trimming at the junction amounts to 1 base on V and 0 bases on J, and the germline ends lie 18 bases apart. The CDR3 starts with the cysteine, ends with the phenylalanine, and has 18 residues. Just CDR3 DNA is preserved here, 54 bases in frame from base 1. The germline V gene yields MDHEN for CDR1 and SYDVKM for CDR2. What the study reported, not specific to this receptor: The quantity of clinical and demographic metadata differed by source and by participant and was supplied without curation.

Sequencing used peripheral blood. The receptor was isolated from a man over 45 with acute or convalescent COVID-19. This chain is built from TRBV28 and TRBJ1-1, with no D gene named confidently. CDR3 sequence: CASSLSDGDYTMNTEAFF. The sequenced DNA: TGTGCCAGCAGTTTATCGGACGGAGACTATACAATGAACACTGAAGCTTTCTTT.